The 21 T cell receptor beta chains below come from one sample, sequenced in a study of response to subunit inactivated influenza vaccine. TCRdb passed the RT-PCR reads through MiXCR, listing each CDR3 protein once. Counted here are about 620,000 distinct CDR3 sequences, about 11% occurring once; the ten biggest clones make up roughly 10%. The source was PBMCs from blood, collected on the day of vaccination. The origin of the receptors is a man between 50 and 59 years old who received an inactivated influenza vaccine.

This clonotype was observed a handful of times. CDR3 sequence reads: CASSYSGTAVNQPQHF. The CDR3 nucleotides read TGTGCCAGCAGCTACTCCGGGACAGCAGTCAATCAGCCCCAGCATTTT. This chain uses TRBV7-2 with TRBJ1-5; 7 positions agree with TRBD1. Trimming took 4 bases from V and 3 from J; bases not matched to a gene: 9. This CDR3 region has 16 residues. Germline V lookup: CDR1 SGHTA, CDR2 FQGNSA.

The chain combines TRBV7-9 with TRBJ1-4; no clear D gene. Germline loops: CDR1 SEHNR, CDR2 FQNEAQ (reference sequence). This CDR3 contains 16 residues. V was trimmed by 3 bases and J by 7 bases, leaving 18 bases between them. CDR3 region: CASSFSSGSFGEKLFF. CDR3 nucleotide sequence: TGTGCCAGCAGCTTCTCATCGGGGTCTTTCGGTGAAAAACTGTTTTTT.

The gene calls are TRBV5-1 and TRBJ1-1; D remains ambiguous. The V gene lost 0 bases and the J gene lost 9 bases, with 21 bases spanning the gap. The CDR3 sequence is 16 residues long. The V gene's germline CDR1 is SGHRS and CDR2 YFSETQ. DNA for the CDR3: TGCGCCAGCAGCTTGGCCGTTGGACTGAAGGTTGAGAAAGCTTTCTTT. Amino acid sequence: CASSLAVGLKVEKAFF.

The chain is built from TRBV29-1 and TRBJ2-7; perhaps TRBD2 as D (6 bases). Trimming shortened V by 5 bases and J by 4 bases, and 9 bases separated the two germline ends. Germline V CDR1 and CDR2: SQVTM, ANQGSEA. The length of the CDR3 is 11 residues. The CDR3 bases are TGCAGCGTTACCAGCGGGTACGAGCAGTACTTC. Translation: CSVTSGYEQYF.

In this sample, this clonotype turned up a few times. This chain uses TRBV12-3 or TRBV12-4 with TRBJ2-5; 7 bases line up with TRBD1. The length of the CDR3 is 14 residues. Trimming cost V 5 bases and J 2 bases; bases outside gene matches: 5. CDR3 region: CASSTRQGQETQYF. In nucleotides, the CDR3 is TGTGCCAGCAGTACTCGACAGGGACAAGAGACCCAGTACTTC.

The chain combines TRBV3-1 with TRBJ2-2; weak D call: TRBD1 (6 bases). Germline V gives CDR1 LGHDT, CDR2 YNNKEL (reference sequence). V dropped 4 bases and J dropped 3 bases, with 21 bases sitting between them. There are 18 residues in the CDR3. The CDR3 region is CASSPDWGRRADTGELFF. CDR3 nucleotide sequence: TGTGCCAGCAGCCCCGATTGGGGGCGCAGGGCCGACACCGGGGAGCTGTTTTTT.

This clonotype was seen a few times. The chain links TRBV12-3 or TRBV12-4 to TRBJ2-5; tentative D call: TRBD2 (6 bases). V was shortened by 7 bases and J by 5 bases, with 14 bases between the two germline ends. The CDR3 spans 13 residues. CDR3 residues: CASKKTSGETQYF. The CDR3, as DNA: TGTGCCAGCAAGAAGACCAGCGGGGAGACCCAGTACTTC.

The chain uses TRBV28 and TRBJ1-5, with D possibly being TRBD1 (6 bases). V lost 4 bases, J lost 3 bases, and 16 bases lay in between. The germline V gene encodes CDR1 MDHEN and CDR2 SYDVKM. The CDR3 is 16 residues long. The CDR3 is CASSSPLGHLNQPQHF. CDR3 coding DNA: TGTGCCAGCAGTTCACCTCTGGGACATCTCAATCAGCCCCAGCATTTT. Together with reference TRBV28 and TRBJ1-5, the CDR3 gives the full variable domain: DVKVTQSSRYLVKRTGEKVFLECVQDMDHENMFWYRQDPGLGLRLIYFSYDVKMKEKGDIPEGYSVSREKKERFSLILESASTNQTSMYLCASSSPLGHLNQPQHFGDGTRLSIL.

The CDR3 protein is CASRKQGGVAEAFF. In DNA, the CDR3 is TGTGCCAGTAGGAAACAGGGTGGAGTGGCTGAAGCTTTCTTT. The genes are TRBV19 and TRBJ1-1; perhaps TRBD1 as D (6 bases). This CDR3 spans 14 amino acids. Germline V gene data show CDR1 as LNHDA and CDR2 as SQIVND (reference sequence). V lost 6 bases, J lost 6 bases, and 17 bases lay in between.

The gene calls are TRBV7-9 and TRBJ1-1; D remains unclear. Deletions cut 4 bases from V and 1 base from J, with 7 bases between. The germline V gene has CDR1 SEHNR and CDR2 FQNEAQ (reference sequence). The CDR3 totals 13 residues. CDR3 bases: TGTGCCAGCAGCTCCTGGGGGAACACTGAAGCTTTCTTT. Translating gives CASSSWGNTEAFF.

This clonotype showed up many times. V usage is TRBV27 and J usage is TRBJ2-2; TRBD2 matches at 7 bases. Germline V gene data show CDR1 as MNHEY and CDR2 as SMNVEV (reference sequence). The CDR3 consists of 17 residues. J was trimmed by 5 bases and V by 0 bases; bases with no gene match: 9. CDR3 sequence (DNA): TGTGCCAGCAGTTTATCTGGGGGGAGGGCCAGTACCGGGGAGCTGTTTTTT. It translates to CASSLSGGRASTGELFF.

The chain carries TRBV12-3 or TRBV12-4 and TRBJ1-1; 10 bases are shared with TRBD1. This CDR3 region has 14 residues. V shed 6 bases, J shed 7 bases, and the junction held 8 bases outside the gene matches. The CDR3 sequence: CASRPGTGVGEAFF. The CDR3 region has the DNA TGTGCCAGCAGGCCCGGGACAGGGGTGGGTGAAGCTTTCTTT.

The J gene is TRBJ2-7, the V gene TRBV12-3 or TRBV12-4; D remains unclear. This CDR3 spans 14 amino acids. Trimming took 6 bases from V and 2 from J, leaving 14 bases between them. As DNA, the CDR3 is TGTGCCAGCAGCCAAGGACGGACCACCTACGAGCAGTACTTC. Translation: CASSQGRTTYEQYF.

This clonotype occurred many times. The J gene is TRBJ2-2, the V gene TRBV7-2; D remains unclear. Germline V gene lookup returns CDR1 SGHTA and CDR2 FQGNSA. Trimming pared 4 bases from V and 7 bases from J, leaving 10 bases between. The length of the CDR3 is 13 residues. CDR3 amino acids: CASSYAWVGELFF. CDR3 nucleotide sequence: TGTGCCAGCAGCTATGCGTGGGTCGGGGAGCTGTTTTTT. The entire variable domain, with the rest obtained from reference TRBV7-2 and TRBJ2-2, is as follows: GAGVSQSPSNKVTEKGKDVELRCDPISGHTALYWYRQSLGQGLEFLIYFQGNSAPDKSGLPSDRFSAERTGGSVSTLTIQRTQQEDSAVYLCASSYAWVGELFFGEGSRLTVL.

The chain is built from TRBV5-1 and TRBJ2-1; 14 bases align to TRBD2. This CDR3 spans 14 amino acids. The trim removed 7 bases at V and 6 bases at J, leaving 3 bases unmatched. Germline assignment: CDR1 SGHRS and CDR2 YFSETQ. In DNA form, the CDR3 reads TGCGCCAGCGGACTAGCGGGGGGTCGCAATGAGCAGTTCTTC. It translates to CASGLAGGRNEQFF.

The chain employs TRBV5-1 and TRBJ2-7; perhaps D is TRBD1 or TRBD2 (5 bases each). The CDR3 length is 16 residues. The V gene lost 0 bases and the J gene lost 0 bases, with 13 bases spanning the gap. Germline CDR1 SGHRS, CDR2 YFSETQ. This CDR3 reads CASSLVRDPFSYEQYF. The CDR3 DNA sequence: TGCGCCAGCAGCTTGGTCCGGGACCCGTTCTCCTACGAGCAGTACTTC.

This chain joins TRBV27 and TRBJ2-1; the D gene is possibly TRBD2 (6 bases). This CDR3 is 15 amino acids long. CDR1 is MNHEY and CDR2 is SMNVEV in the germline V gene (reference sequence). Trimming pared 3 bases from V and 2 bases from J, leaving 11 bases between. CDR3 in DNA: TGTGCCAGCAGTTTCGGGACTGAGCCCTACAATGAGCAGTTCTTC. It translates to CASSFGTEPYNEQFF.

DNA of the CDR3: TGCGCCAGCAGTAACCACGTCCGACAGGGCCTCTACAATGAGCAGTTCTTC. As protein: CASSNHVRQGLYNEQFF. The V and J genes are TRBV4-3 and TRBJ2-1, with TRBD1 matching 7 bases. The CDR3 extends over 17 amino acids. The J segment lost 3 bases and the V segment lost 6 bases, leaving 14 bases of the junction unmatched. Germline V lookup: CDR1 LGHNA, CDR2 YSLEER.

The V gene is TRBV7-2, the J gene TRBJ2-7; 9 nucleotides line up with TRBD1. This CDR3 comprises 17 residues. V dropped 6 bases and J dropped 0; count of bases not matched to a gene: 12. Germline assignment: CDR1 SGHTA and CDR2 FQGNSA. CDR3 protein: CASSWVTGTGSSYEQYF. The CDR3 DNA is TGTGCCAGCAGTTGGGTAACCGGGACAGGGAGCTCCTACGAGCAGTACTTC.

The chain joins TRBV20-1 to TRBJ1-3; TRBD1 is a possible D gene (6 bases). V was pared by 3 bases and J by 0 bases, with 21 bases between. Germline V gene sequence: CDR1 DFQATT, CDR2 SNEGSKA (reference sequence). This CDR3 spans 18 amino acids. The CDR3 DNA is TGCAGTGCTAGTTCACCGGACAGCCCTAACTTCTCTGGAAACACCATATATTTT. Translated, it gives CSASSPDSPNFSGNTIYF.

This clonotype was seen at least ten times. This chain links TRBV10-3 with TRBJ2-2, with D unresolved. Per the germline V gene, CDR1 is ENHRY and CDR2 is SYGVKD. Trimming removed 5 bases at V and 0 bases at J, with 7 bases between. CDR3 length: 14 residues. The CDR3 region has the DNA TGTGCCATCAGTAGGGTGGCGAACACCGGGGAGCTGTTTTTT. Amino acids: CAISRVANTGELFF.